The T cell receptor (beta chain) described here comes from a study of blood T cell repertoires in COVID-19. Study as a whole: Some COVID-19 samples were acute and others convalescent; all came from the United States, Italy and Spain.

The ends lost 6 bases at V and 2 bases at J; junction bases unmatched: 11. Per germline, CDR1 SGHTA and CDR2 FQGNSA. The CDR3 loop spans 16 amino acids. Measured with immunoSEQ multiplex PCR; TCRdb has only the in-frame clones, and not every one. The sample shows 80,000 to 95,000 clones, approximately 85% of them seen only once. Sample: peripheral blood. The sequence was collected from a human donor in a cohort sampled during active COVID-19. The rearrangement links TRBV7-2 to TRBJ2-7; 9 nucleotides line up with TRBD2. This CDR3 is CASSQYRASGTYEQYF. The CDR3 DNA sequence: TGTGCCAGCAGTCAGTACAGGGCTAGCGGGACCTACGAGCAGTACTTC.